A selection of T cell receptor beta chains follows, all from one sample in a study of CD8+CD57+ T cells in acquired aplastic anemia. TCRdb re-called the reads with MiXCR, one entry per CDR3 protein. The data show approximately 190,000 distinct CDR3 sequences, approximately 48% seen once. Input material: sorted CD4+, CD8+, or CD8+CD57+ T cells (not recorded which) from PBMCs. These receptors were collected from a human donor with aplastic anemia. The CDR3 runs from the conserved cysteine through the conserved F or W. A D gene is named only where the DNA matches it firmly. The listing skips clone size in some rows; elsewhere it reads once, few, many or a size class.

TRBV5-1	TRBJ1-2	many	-	CASSLEGANYGYTF	TGCGCCAGCAGCTTGGAAGGAGCTAACTATGGCTACACCTTC
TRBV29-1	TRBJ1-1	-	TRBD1	CSVSSTQGRTEAFF	TGCAGCGTGTCCTCCACACAGGGGCGGACTGAAGCTTTCTTT
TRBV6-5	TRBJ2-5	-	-	CASSYSGVGSVETQYF	TGTGCCAGCAGTTACTCGGGGGTGGGATCCGTCGAGACCCAGTACTTC
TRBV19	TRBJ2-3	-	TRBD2	CAWSVAGGTDTQYF	TGTGCCTGGAGTGTAGCGGGGGGTACAGATACGCAGTATTTT
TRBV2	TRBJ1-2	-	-	CASSVGTTGLYGYTF	TGTGCCAGCAGTGTGGGGACGACAGGTCTCTATGGCTACACCTTC
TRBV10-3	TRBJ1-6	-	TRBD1	CAISGQGRNYSYNSPLHF	TGTGCCATCAGTGGACAGGGCCGAAACTACTCCTATAATTCACCCCTCCACTTT
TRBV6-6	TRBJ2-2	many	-	CASRERNTGELFF	TGTGCCAGCCGAGAGCGGAACACCGGGGAGCTGTTTTTT
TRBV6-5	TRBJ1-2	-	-	CASSYSPRPANYGYTF	TGTGCCAGCAGTTATTCACCCAGGCCGGCTAACTATGGCTACACCTTC
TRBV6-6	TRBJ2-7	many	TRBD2	CASSYSVTSGSYEQYF	TGTGCCAGCAGTTACTCGGTGACTAGCGGGAGCTACGAGCAGTACTTC
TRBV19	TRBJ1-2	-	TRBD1	CASSPQLTGGASNYGYTF	TGTGCCAGTAGTCCCCAGTTAACAGGGGGCGCGTCTAACTATGGCTACACCTTC
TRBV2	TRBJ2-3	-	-	CASSEGSASTDTQYF	TGTGCCAGCAGTGAAGGCAGCGCAAGCACAGATACGCAGTATTTT
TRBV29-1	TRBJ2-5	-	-	CSVGFEAGQYQETQYF	TGCAGCGTTGGGTTCGAGGCAGGGCAGTACCAAGAGACCCAGTACTTC
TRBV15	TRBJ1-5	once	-	CATSRKNSNQPQHF	TGTGCCACCAGCAGAAAGAATAGCAATCAGCCCCAGCATTTT
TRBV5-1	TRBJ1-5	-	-	CASSLAGTNQPQHF	TGCGCCAGCAGCTTGGCCGGGACCAATCAGCCCCAGCATTTT
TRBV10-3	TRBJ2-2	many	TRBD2	CAIQAAGLNTGELFF	TGTGCCATACAAGCGGCGGGACTAAACACCGGGGAGCTGTTTTTT
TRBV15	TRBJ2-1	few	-	CATSRGTGSSYNEQFF	TGTGCCACCAGCAGGGGGACTGGGAGCTCCTACAATGAGCAGTTCTTC
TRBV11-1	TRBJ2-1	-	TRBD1	CASKHGTGLSEQFF	TGTGCCAGTAAACACGGGACAGGGTTGAGTGAGCAGTTCTTC
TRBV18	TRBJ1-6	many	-	CASSPGSPLHF	TGTGCCAGCTCCCCAGGTTCACCCCTCCACTTT
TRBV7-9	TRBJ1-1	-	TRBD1	CASSPTGGTEAFF	TGTGCCAGCAGCCCCACAGGGGGCACTGAAGCTTTCTTT
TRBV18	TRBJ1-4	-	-	CASSFRDSEKLFF	TGTGCCAGCTCATTCCGGGATTCTGAAAAACTGTTTTTT
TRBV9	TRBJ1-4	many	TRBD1	CASSLQGHGEKLFF	TGTGCCAGCAGCTTACAGGGGCACGGTGAAAAACTGTTTTTT
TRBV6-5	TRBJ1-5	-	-	CASSYSTQYSSNQPQHF	TGTGCCAGCAGTTACTCGACGCAGTACTCTAGCAATCAGCCCCAGCATTTT
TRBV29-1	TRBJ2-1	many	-	CSVETGGGWDEQFF	TGCAGCGTGGAAACAGGGGGGGGGTGGGATGAGCAGTTCTTC
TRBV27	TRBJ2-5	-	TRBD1	CASKQDRLKETQYF	TGTGCCAGCAAGCAGGACAGGCTAAAAGAGACCCAGTACTTC
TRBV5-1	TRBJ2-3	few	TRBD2	CASSSGGERDTQYF	TGCGCCAGCAGCTCCGGGGGGGAGCGAGATACGCAGTATTTT
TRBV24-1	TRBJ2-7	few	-	CATRGTAYEQYF	TGTGCCACCAGAGGGACCGCATACGAGCAGTACTTC
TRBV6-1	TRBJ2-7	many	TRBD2	CAGGGRGGYEQYF	TGTGCCGGCGGAGGACGGGGGGGCTACGAGCAGTACTTC
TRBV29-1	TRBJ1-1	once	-	CSVVRRERMNTEAFF	TGCAGCGTTGTACGGCGGGAGAGGATGAACACTGAAGCTTTCTTT
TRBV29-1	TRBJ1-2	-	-	CSVRQLNYGYTF	TGCAGCGTACGACAGTTAAACTATGGCTACACCTTC
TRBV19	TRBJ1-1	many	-	CASSTWGGRTEAFF	TGTGCCAGTAGCACATGGGGGGGACGGACTGAAGCTTTCTTT
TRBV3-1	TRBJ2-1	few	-	CASSGRALNNEQFF	TGTGCCAGCAGCGGCAGGGCATTGAACAATGAGCAGTTCTTC